Listed below are T cell receptor beta chains from one sample, sequenced in a study of T cells in Graves' hyperthyroidism and ophthalmopathy. In TCRdb, the multiplex PCR reads were re-called with MiXCR into one record per CDR3 protein. The table shows about 400,000 distinct CDR3 sequences, with 11% to 15% occurring only once. Sequenced material: blood. These receptors came from a man between 45 and 60 years old with Graves' ophthalmopathy. Both conserved end residues are part of each CDR3. D genes are given only for firm matches. The size field is filled for only some rows; it gives once, few, many or a size class.

clone size	V gene	D gene	CDR3 length	J gene	CDR3 DNA	CDR3 protein
few	TRBV6-1	NA	14	TRBJ1-6	TGTGCCAGTTCCAATCCTGATGCTAATTCACCCCTCCACTTT	CASSNPDANSPLHF
many	TRBV28	TRBD2	16	TRBJ2-1	TGTGCCAGCAGTTTTTCTGCTAGCGGGAGCAACAATGAGCAGTTCTTC	CASSFSASGSNNEQFF
many	TRBV28	NA	12	TRBJ1-5	TGTGCCAGCCGGACCCTCAATCAGCCCCAGCATTTT	CASRTLNQPQHF
NA	TRBV19	TRBD2	15	TRBJ2-5	TGTGCCAGTAGTCGGGGGGGGCGCATCCAAGAGACCCAGTACTTC	CASSRGGRIQETQYF
many	TRBV30	NA	13	TRBJ2-5	TGTGCCTGGAGTGTAAGACAGAAAGAGACCCAGTACTTC	CAWSVRQKETQYF
many	TRBV28	NA	15	TRBJ2-1	TGTGCCACAGTGCGGGTGCTAGGGTATGTAAATGAGCAGTTCTTC	CATVRVLGYVNEQFF
NA	TRBV20-1	NA	12	TRBJ2-4	TGCACACGGGAGTGTGCCAAAAACATTCAGTACTTC	CTRECAKNIQYF
many	TRBV18	TRBD1	15	TRBJ1-1	TGTGCCAGCTCCCGAACAGGGGGCGTGAACACTGAAGCTTTCTTT	CASSRTGGVNTEAFF
once	TRBV6-4	NA	15	TRBJ2-1	TGTGCCAGCCGGGCGGAGGGGCTCTCCTACAATGAGCAGTTCTTC	CASRAEGLSYNEQFF
many	TRBV24-1	TRBD1	21	TRBJ2-4	TGTGCCACCAGTGATTCTGTTCCTGGGGACAGGGACATCCTAGCCAAAAACATTCAGTACTTC	CATSDSVPGDRDILAKNIQYF
NA	TRBV7-9	NA	14	TRBJ2-3	TGTGCCAGCAGCTTATTTACCGGCACAGATACGCAGTATTTT	CASSLFTGTDTQYF
NA	TRBV5-1	TRBD1	15	TRBJ2-7	TGCGCCAGCAGCTCGACGGGACAGGGGGCGAGGGAGCAGTACTTC	CASSSTGQGAREQYF
NA	TRBV28	TRBD2	16	TRBJ2-2	TGTGCCAGCAGTCCGACCGGGACTAGTCCCACCGGGGAGCTGTTTTTT	CASSPTGTSPTGELFF
many	TRBV12-3/TRBV12-4	TRBD2	14	TRBJ2-1	TGTGCCAGCAGTTTGGGCGGGAGCTCAGTCGAGCAGTTCTTC	CASSLGGSSVEQFF
NA	TRBV27	NA	14	TRBJ1-2	TGTGCCAGCTCCGGTTTGCAGGGTTCCCATGGCTACACCTTC	CASSGLQGSHGYTF
NA	TRBV29-1	TRBD2	15	TRBJ2-7	TGCAGCGTTTCCTCCGCGAGCGGGAGTAGATACGAGCAGTACTTC	CSVSSASGSRYEQYF
many	TRBV29-1	NA	12	TRBJ1-1	TGCAGCGTTGCCCTGGGGTACACTGAAGCTTTCTTT	CSVALGYTEAFF
many	TRBV2	TRBD1	17	TRBJ1-4	TGTGCCAGCGCGGGACAGGGGAGACTTGCAACTAATGAAAAACTGTTTTTT	CASAGQGRLATNEKLFF
few	TRBV4-2	NA	15	TRBJ2-7	TGTGCCAGCAGCCGATGGGTCGGTCTGGGAGTCGAGCAGTACTTC	CASSRWVGLGVEQYF
many	TRBV20-1	TRBD2	14	TRBJ2-5	TGCAGTGCTCCCCGCGCGGGGGGCCACGAGACCCAGTACTTC	CSAPRAGGHETQYF
few	TRBV20-1	NA	16	TRBJ1-2	TGCAGTGCTAGAGATTTTCGACAGGCGACGGACTATGGCTACACCTTC	CSARDFRQATDYGYTF
many	TRBV5-1	NA	13	TRBJ2-3	TGTGCCAGCAGCCTGGGGGTTGCGGATACGCAGTATTTT	CASSLGVADTQYF
many	TRBV7-9	NA	12	TRBJ2-7	TGTGCCAGCTCACGGGAGCGCCACGAGCAGTACTTC	CASSRERHEQYF
many	TRBV5-1	TRBD2	15	TRBJ2-3	TGCGCCAGCAGAACTAGCGGAACTAGCACAGATACGCAGTATTTT	CASRTSGTSTDTQYF
NA	TRBV9	NA	13	TRBJ2-7	TGTGCCAGCAGCCGGGACCCGGGCGCCGAGCAGTACTTC	CASSRDPGAEQYF
few	TRBV10-3	NA	14	TRBJ2-7	TGTGCCATCAGTGAGTCACGGGTAACGTACGAGCAGTACTTC	CAISESRVTYEQYF
many	TRBV3-1	NA	15	TRBJ2-1	TGTGCCAGCAGCCAAAGGGCCATACCGCGCAATGAGCAGTTCTTC	CASSQRAIPRNEQFF
few	TRBV29-1	NA	15	TRBJ2-3	TGCAGCGTTGAGAGAGGTAGCGAGAGCACAGGTACGCAGTATTTT	CSVERGSESTGTQYF
many	TRBV7-9	NA	13	TRBJ2-7	TGTGCCAGCAGCTTCTCAGTGGTCGACGAGCAGTACTTC	CASSFSVVDEQYF
NA	TRBV25-1	NA	14	TRBJ1-2	TGTGCCAGCCGAGACAGCTCCAAAAACTATGGCTACACCTTC	CASRDSSKNYGYTF
many	TRBV5-4	NA	14	TRBJ2-5	TGTGCCAGCAGCCCCGTGGGGGCGGCGAGGGCCCAGTACTTC	CASSPVGAARAQYF
few	TRBV11-2	NA	14	TRBJ1-4	TGTGCCAGCGGAGGGAGCGGGGGAAATGAAAAACTGTTTTTT	CASGGSGGNEKLFF
NA	TRBV30	NA	13	TRBJ1-5	TGTGCCTGGAGTGGGGGTGGCAATCAGCCCCAGCATTTT	CAWSGGGNQPQHF
many	TRBV28	NA	14	TRBJ2-7	TGTGCCAGCAGTAAACCAGGACAAACCTACGAGCAGTACTTC	CASSKPGQTYEQYF
many	TRBV14	TRBD2	16	TRBJ2-7	TGTGCCAGCAGCCGCTCTGCAGGACTAGCGGGAGACGAGCAGTACTTC	CASSRSAGLAGDEQYF
many	TRBV20-1	TRBD2	15	TRBJ2-5	TGCAGTGCCCGGGGACTAGCGGGGAACCAAGAGACCCAGTACTTC	CSARGLAGNQETQYF
many	TRBV20-1	TRBD2	16	TRBJ2-5	TGCAGTGCTGGATTTACACACGGGAGGGCTTTGGAGACCCAGTACTTC	CSAGFTHGRALETQYF
many	TRBV19	NA	14	TRBJ2-5	TGTGCCAGTAGTATTTCTTGGGAGCTGAAGACCCAGTACTTC	CASSISWELKTQYF
NA	TRBV24-1	NA	17	TRBJ2-3	TGTGCCACCAGTGATCCACGCGCGGAGGAGAGCACAGATACGCAGTATTTT	CATSDPRAEESTDTQYF
many	TRBV20-1	NA	14	TRBJ1-1	TGCAGTGCTAGAGCCGGAGGGGGGGGGCTATCGGCTTTCTTT	CSARAGGGGLSAFF
many	TRBV18	TRBD1	16	TRBJ2-1	TGTGCCAGCTCACCGCAGGGGGCCGTCCCCTACAATGAGCAGTTCTTC	CASSPQGAVPYNEQFF
NA	TRBV5-4	TRBD2	13	TRBJ2-3	TGTGCCAGCAGCTTACTAGCGACAGATACGCAGTATTTT	CASSLLATDTQYF
many	TRBV3-1	NA	16	TRBJ1-1	TGTGCCAGCAGCCAAGATCCCGGACCGGTGGGCACTGAAGCTTTCTTT	CASSQDPGPVGTEAFF
few	TRBV7-2	NA	15	TRBJ2-1	TGTGCCAGCAGCTTAGTGGGGGGGACATACAATGAGCAGTTCTTC	CASSLVGGTYNEQFF
many	TRBV9	NA	14	TRBJ2-2	TGTGCCAGCAGGCCAGAGGTCGGGACCGGGGAGCTGTTTTTT	CASRPEVGTGELFF
many	TRBV5-5	TRBD2	15	TRBJ2-7	TGTGCCAGCAGTGTACTAGCGGGAGCGGGAAACGAGCAGTACTTC	CASSVLAGAGNEQYF
NA	TRBV12-3/TRBV12-4	TRBD2	13	TRBJ2-3	TGTGCCAGTCGACTAGCGGGCGCAGATACGCAGTATTTT	CASRLAGADTQYF
many	TRBV11-2	TRBD2	17	TRBJ2-5	TGTGCCAGCAGCTTAGATGGAGCGGGAGGGCCCGGGGAGACCCAGTACTTC	CASSLDGAGGPGETQYF
NA	TRBV5-1	TRBD1	14	TRBJ2-7	TGTGCCAGCAGCTGGGGACAGGGATCAAACGAGCAGTACTTC	CASSWGQGSNEQYF
many	TRBV29-1	NA	11	TRBJ2-7	TGCAGCGTTGGTAGCAGCTACGAGCAGTACTTC	CSVGSSYEQYF
few	TRBV19	NA	15	TRBJ1-2	TGTGCCAGTCAACGATCCGGGACAACTAACTATGGCTACACCTTC	CASQRSGTTNYGYTF
many	TRBV29-1	NA	13	TRBJ1-1	TGCAGCGTTGGGCCACGACAGGCTAACGAAGCTTTCTTT	CSVGPRQANEAFF
NA	TRBV2	TRBD2	17	TRBJ2-6	TGTGCCAGCAGTGGACTAGCGGGAGTGTTGGGGGCCAACGTCCTGACTTTC	CASSGLAGVLGANVLTF
many	TRBV28	NA	17	TRBJ2-3	TGTGCCAGCTATCCACCCCGCCCAGCGTTGCGCACAGATACGCAGTATTTT	CASYPPRPALRTDTQYF
many	TRBV30	NA	14	TRBJ2-7	TGTGCCTGGAGTGTTCGAACCCAGGTCGGGGAGCAGTACTTC	CAWSVRTQVGEQYF
NA	TRBV7-8	NA	13	TRBJ2-7	TGTGCCAGCAGCGAGGGAGGGGGCGACGAGCAGTACTTC	CASSEGGGDEQYF